The sequence of this T cell receptor beta chain was determined in a study of blood T cell repertoires in COVID-19. Across the study: T cells, B-cell-depleted T cells, or PBMCs provided the cDNA or gDNA that served as material.

The trim removed 0 bases at V and 8 bases at J, leaving 15 bases unmatched. The CDR3 covers 17 residues. CDR1 is GTSNPN, CDR2 SVGIG, per germline (reference sequence). Here immunoSEQ multiplex PCR was the method, and the copy in TCRdb shows in-frame clones only, minus some. The table has approximately 54,000 clones, 81% seen once; the top ten hold about 5.3%. The rearrangement uses TRBV30 and TRBJ1-2; 10 nucleotides match TRBD1. The sequence was obtained from a woman in her sixties with acute or convalescent COVID-19. Sequencing input: peripheral blood. This CDR3 reads CAWSVPLDGTGVRGYTF. The DNA for the CDR3 is TGTGCCTGGAGTGTACCCCTAGACGGGACAGGGGTTAGGGGCTACACCTTC.